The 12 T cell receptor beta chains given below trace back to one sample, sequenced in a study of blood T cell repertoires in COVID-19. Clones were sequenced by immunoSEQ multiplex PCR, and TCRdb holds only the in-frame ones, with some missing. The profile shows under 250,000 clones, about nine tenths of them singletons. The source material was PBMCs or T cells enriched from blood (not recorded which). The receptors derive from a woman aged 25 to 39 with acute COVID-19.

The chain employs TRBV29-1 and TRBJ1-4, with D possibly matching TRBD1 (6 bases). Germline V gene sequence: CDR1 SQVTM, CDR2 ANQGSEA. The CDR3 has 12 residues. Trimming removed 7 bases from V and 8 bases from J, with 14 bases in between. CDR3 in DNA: TGCAGCGGATGGGACACGTACGAAAAACTGTTTTTT. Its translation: CSGWDTYEKLFF. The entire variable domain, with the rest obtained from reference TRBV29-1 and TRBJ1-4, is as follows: SAVISQKPSRDICQRGTSLTIQCQVDSQVTMMFWYRQQPGQSLTLIATANQGSEATYESGFVIDKFPISRPNLTFSTLTVSNMSPEDSSIYLCSGWDTYEKLFFGSGTQLSVL.

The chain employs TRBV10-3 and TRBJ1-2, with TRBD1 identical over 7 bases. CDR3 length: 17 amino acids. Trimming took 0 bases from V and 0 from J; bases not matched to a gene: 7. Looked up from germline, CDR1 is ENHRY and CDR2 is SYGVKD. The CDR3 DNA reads TGTGCCATCAGTGAGTCGACAGGGAAAGGGTCTAACTATGGCTACACCTTC. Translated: CAISESTGKGSNYGYTF.

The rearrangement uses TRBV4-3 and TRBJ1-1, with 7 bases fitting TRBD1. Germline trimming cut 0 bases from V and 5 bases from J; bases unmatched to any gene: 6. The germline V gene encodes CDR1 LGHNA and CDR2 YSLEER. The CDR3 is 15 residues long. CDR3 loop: CASSQDFAGGTEAFF. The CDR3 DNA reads TGCGCCAGCAGCCAAGATTTTGCAGGGGGTACTGAAGCTTTCTTT.

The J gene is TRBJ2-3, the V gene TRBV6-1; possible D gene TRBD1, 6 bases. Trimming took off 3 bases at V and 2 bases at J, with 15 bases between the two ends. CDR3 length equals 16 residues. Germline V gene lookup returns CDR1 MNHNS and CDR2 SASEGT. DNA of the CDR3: TGTGCCAGCAGTGACTGGACAGAAGTATTCACAGATACGCAGTATTTT. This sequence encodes CASSDWTEVFTDTQYF.

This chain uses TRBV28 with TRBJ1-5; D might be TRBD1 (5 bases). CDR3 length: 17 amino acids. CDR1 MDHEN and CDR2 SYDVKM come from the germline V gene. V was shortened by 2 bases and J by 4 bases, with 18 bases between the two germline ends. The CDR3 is CASSLALGHHMNQPQHF. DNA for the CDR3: TGTGCCAGCAGTTTAGCTTTGGGGCACCACATGAATCAGCCCCAGCATTTT.

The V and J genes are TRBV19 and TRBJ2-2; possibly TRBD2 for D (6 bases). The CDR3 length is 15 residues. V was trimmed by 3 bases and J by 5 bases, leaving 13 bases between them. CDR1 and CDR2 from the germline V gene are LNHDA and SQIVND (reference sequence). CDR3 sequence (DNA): TGTGCCAGTAGTATGTCGGGGGTAGGGACCGGGGAGCTGTTTTTT. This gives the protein CASSMSGVGTGELFF.

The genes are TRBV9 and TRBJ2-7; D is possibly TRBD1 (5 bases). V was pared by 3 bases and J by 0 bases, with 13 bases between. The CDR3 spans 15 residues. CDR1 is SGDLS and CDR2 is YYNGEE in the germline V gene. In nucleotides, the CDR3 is TGTGCCAGCAGCGAACAGGCGTACAACTCCTACGAGCAGTACTTC. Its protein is CASSEQAYNSYEQYF.

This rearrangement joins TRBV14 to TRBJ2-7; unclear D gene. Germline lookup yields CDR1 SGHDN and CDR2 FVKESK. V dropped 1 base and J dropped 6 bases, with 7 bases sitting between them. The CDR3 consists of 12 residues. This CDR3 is CASSQVVSEQYF. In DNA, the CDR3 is TGTGCCAGCAGCCAAGTCGTGAGCGAGCAGTACTTC.

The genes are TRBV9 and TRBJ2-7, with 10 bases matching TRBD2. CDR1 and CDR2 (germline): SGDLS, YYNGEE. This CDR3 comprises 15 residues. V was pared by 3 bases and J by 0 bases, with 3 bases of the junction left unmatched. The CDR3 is CASSASGGFSYEQYF. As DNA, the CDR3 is TGTGCCAGCAGCGCTAGCGGGGGTTTCTCCTACGAGCAGTACTTC. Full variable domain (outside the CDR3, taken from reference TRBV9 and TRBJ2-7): DSGVTQTPKHLITATGQRVTLRCSPRSGDLSVYWYQQSLDQGLQFLIQYYNGEERAKGNILERFSAQQFPDLHSELNLSSLELGDSALYFCASSASGGFSYEQYFGPGTRLTVT.

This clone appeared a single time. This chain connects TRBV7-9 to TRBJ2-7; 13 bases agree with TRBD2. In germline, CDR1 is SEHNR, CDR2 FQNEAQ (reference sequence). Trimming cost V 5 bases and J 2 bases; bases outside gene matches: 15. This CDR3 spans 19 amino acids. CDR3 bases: TGTGCCAGCAGCCCCCACCTAACTATGGGACTAGCGGGGACCTACGAGCAGTACTTC. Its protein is CASSPHLTMGLAGTYEQYF.

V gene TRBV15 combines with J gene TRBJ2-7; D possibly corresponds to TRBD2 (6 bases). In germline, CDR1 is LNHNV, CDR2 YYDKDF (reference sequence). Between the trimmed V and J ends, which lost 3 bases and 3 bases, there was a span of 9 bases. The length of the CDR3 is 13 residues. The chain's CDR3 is CATSRWGDYEQYF. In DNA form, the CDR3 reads TGTGCCACCAGCAGGTGGGGGGACTACGAGCAGTACTTC.

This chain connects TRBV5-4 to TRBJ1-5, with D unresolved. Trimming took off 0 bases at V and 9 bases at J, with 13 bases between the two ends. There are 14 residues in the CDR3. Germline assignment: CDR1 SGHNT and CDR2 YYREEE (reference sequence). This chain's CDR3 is CASSLGRGSGPQHF. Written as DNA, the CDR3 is TGTGCCAGCAGCTTGGGCCGAGGATCGGGGCCCCAGCATTTT.